This TCR beta chain was sequenced during a study of cytomegalovirus exposure and HLA in healthy donors. Overall study results and limits: CMV serostatus was the only recorded immune exposure for donors. Listed as cytomegalovirus-associated were 150 to 200 TCR beta chains.

PCR employed 60 Vbeta and 13 Jbeta primers. Generated by immunoSEQ multiplex PCR, the TCRdb table keeps only in-frame clones and is missing some. The sample lists about 93,000 clones, roughly four fifths occurring once. Concerning this clone itself: Its antigen is unknown.

Germline CDR1 reads MNHEY; CDR2 reads SVGAGI. This CDR3 region has 15 residues. Losses at the gene ends were 5 bases for V and 0 bases for J; bases not matched to a gene: 3. Sample: PBMCs. The chain couples TRBV6-5 to TRBJ2-3, with 9 bases matching TRBD2. The receptor was isolated from a man aged 25 to 40 in good health and CMV-seronegative. The CDR3: CASSLAGISTDTQYF. CDR3 nucleotide sequence: TGTGCCAGCAGTCTAGCGGGGATTAGCACAGATACGCAGTATTTT.